These 20 T cell receptor beta chains share one sample of origin, sequenced in a study of blood T cell repertoires in COVID-19. Using immunoSEQ multiplex PCR, the repertoire was profiled, and TCRdb retains in-frame clones only, with some absent. The sample consists of fewer than 150,000 clones, roughly 85% of them appearing once. Input material: peripheral blood. Every receptor here comes from a man aged 50 to 60 with acute or convalescent COVID-19.

The chain uses TRBV27 and TRBJ2-7; TRBD1 matches at 9 bases. Germline V gives CDR1 MNHEY, CDR2 SMNVEV (reference sequence). The CDR3 spans 13 residues. The junction had 5 bases not matched to a gene; V was cut back by 6 bases and J by 5 bases. CDR3: CASSRTGEDEQYF. CDR3 nucleotides: TGTGCCAGCAGCAGGACAGGGGAAGACGAGCAGTACTTC.

This clone was observed a single time. The J gene is TRBJ2-1, the V gene TRBV2, with D unresolved. This CDR3 has 15 amino acids. In germline, CDR1 is SNHLY, CDR2 FYNNEI. V was shortened by 3 bases and J by 4 bases, with 13 bases between the two germline ends. CDR3 coding DNA: TGTGCCAGCAGTGATCTGGTAGCCTCGTACAATGAGCAGTTCTTC. This translates into CASSDLVASYNEQFF.

The rearrangement uses TRBV27 and TRBJ2-2; 7 bases line up with TRBD1. The trim removed 3 bases at V and 5 bases at J, leaving 6 bases unmatched. Germline-derived CDR1 and CDR2 are MNHEY and SMNVEV (reference sequence). The CDR3 contains 15 residues. CDR3 protein: CASSFSRQGTGELFF. CDR3 DNA: TGTGCCAGCAGTTTTTCGCGACAGGGAACCGGGGAGCTGTTTTTT.

The chain recombines TRBV6-5 with TRBJ1-2; D ambiguous. The V gene lost 6 bases and the J gene lost 8 bases, with 10 bases spanning the gap. The germline CDR1 and CDR2 sequences are MNHEY and SVGAGI. The CDR3 is 11 residues long. The CDR3 sequence: CASRAGTGYTF. The CDR3 coding sequence is TGTGCCAGCAGGGCAGGTACGGGCTACACCTTC.

The CDR3 bases are TGTGCCACTGGGGATGGCGGGGGGGGCAATGAGCAGTTCTTC. Its protein is CATGDGGGGNEQFF. The genes are TRBV10-3 and TRBJ2-1, with 9 bases identical to TRBD2. The germline CDR1 and CDR2 sequences are ENHRY and SYGVKD. Trimming cost V 10 bases and J 6 bases; bases outside gene matches: 10. This CDR3 has 14 amino acids.

This chain connects TRBV11-3 to TRBJ2-1; 10 nucleotides line up with TRBD2. CDR1 and CDR2 from the germline V gene are SGHNT and YENEEA. This CDR3 has 15 residues. V gave up 7 bases and J gave up 7 bases; unmatched junction bases: 10. This CDR3 reads CASTYRTSGSNEQFF. Written as DNA, the CDR3 is TGTGCCAGCACCTACAGGACTAGCGGAAGTAATGAGCAGTTCTTC.

The chain links TRBV5-1 to TRBJ2-1; TRBD1 agrees at 9 bases. Germline CDR1 reads SGHRS; CDR2 reads YFSETQ. The CDR3 spans 14 residues. After removal of 4 bases from V and 8 bases from J, the junction contained 7 bases not matched to a gene. CDR3 in amino acids: CASSPGTGYDEQFF. The CDR3, as DNA: TGCGCCAGCAGCCCCGGGACAGGGTATGATGAGCAGTTCTTC.

This clone was seen just once. The J gene is TRBJ1-1, the V gene TRBV5-5; possibly TRBD1 for D (5 bases). The CDR3 contains 13 residues. CDR1 and CDR2 (germline): SGHKS, YYEKEE (reference sequence). V shed 6 bases and J shed 1 base, with 10 bases lying between them. CDR3 amino acids: CASTLGANTEAFF. The CDR3, as DNA: TGTGCCAGCACCCTTGGGGCGAACACTGAAGCTTTCTTT.

The J gene is TRBJ1-3, the V gene TRBV15, with D hard to call. CDR3 length: 15 amino acids. Trimming pared 0 bases from V and 0 bases from J, leaving 6 bases between. Germline-derived CDR1 and CDR2 are LNHNV and YYDKDF (reference sequence). In DNA, the CDR3 is TGTGCCACCAGCAGAGATGTGGCCTCTGGAAACACCATATATTTT. This gives the protein CATSRDVASGNTIYF.

CDR3 DNA sequence: TGTGCCAGCAGCCCACAACTCCGGGACAGGGTGGTCTACGAGCAGTACTTC. Translated: CASSPQLRDRVVYEQYF. This rearrangement joins TRBV7-9 to TRBJ2-7, with TRBD1 matching 9 bases. The trim removed 5 bases at V and 3 bases at J, leaving 14 bases unmatched. Germline V gives CDR1 SEHNR, CDR2 FQNEAQ (reference sequence). The CDR3 has 17 residues.

This clone occurred a few times. The chain employs TRBV24-1 and TRBJ1-2, with a possible D match to TRBD1 (6 bases). The CDR3 is made up of 13 amino acids. CDR1 is KGHDR and CDR2 is SFDVKD in the germline V gene. Trimming took 1 base from V and 8 from J, leaving 10 bases between them. The CDR3 region is CATSDFRGEGYTF. The CDR3 DNA sequence: TGTGCCACCAGTGATTTCAGGGGCGAAGGCTACACCTTC.

V usage is TRBV5-1 and J usage is TRBJ1-1; D is perhaps TRBD1 (6 bases). CDR1 is SGHRS, CDR2 YFSETQ, per germline. V lost 0 bases and J 3 bases, leaving 18 bases between the germline ends. The CDR3 contains 17 residues. The CDR3 nucleotides read TGCGCCAGCAGCTTGGACCCCGTTGGGACAAGGGACACTGAAGCTTTCTTT. As protein: CASSLDPVGTRDTEAFF.

This sequence joins TRBV14 and TRBJ1-2; D call uncertain. The CDR3 runs to 13 residues. The V gene's germline CDR1 is SGHDN and CDR2 FVKESK. Deletions cut 1 base from V and 5 bases from J, with 8 bases between. The CDR3 region is CASSQGVGYGYTF. Here the CDR3 DNA reads TGTGCCAGCAGCCAAGGCGTCGGGTATGGCTACACCTTC.

V and J are TRBV6-5 and TRBJ2-7; D remains ambiguous. Germline V gene sequence: CDR1 MNHEY, CDR2 SVGAGI. V dropped 7 bases and J dropped 0 bases, with 4 bases sitting between them. CDR3 length: 11 amino acids. The CDR3: CASTDSYEQYF. The DNA for the CDR3 is TGTGCCAGCACAGACTCCTACGAGCAGTACTTC.

The chain uses TRBV7-6 and TRBJ1-1, with TRBD1 as a possible D gene (6 bases). Germline V CDR1 and CDR2: SGHVS, FNYEAQ. This CDR3 has 14 residues. V lost 3 bases, J lost 4 bases, and 12 bases lay in between. The CDR3 loop reads CASSFQGRGTEAFF. In DNA form, the CDR3 reads TGTGCCAGCAGCTTTCAGGGGCGAGGCACTGAAGCTTTCTTT.

The chain is built from TRBV25-1 and TRBJ2-1; no reliable D call. The CDR3 has 15 residues. Trimming cost V 6 bases and J 6 bases, with 18 bases left between them. From germline, CDR1 is MGHDK and CDR2 SYGVNS. CDR3 coding DNA: TGTGCCAGCAGGCCCCCTAACTTAGCATTCAATGAGCAGTTCTTC. It yields the protein CASRPPNLAFNEQFF.

This clone was picked up one time. V is TRBV15 and J is TRBJ2-5; TRBD1 agrees at 7 bases. Germline V gene lookup returns CDR1 LNHNV and CDR2 YYDKDF (reference sequence). The CDR3 runs to 16 residues. V was pared by 2 bases and J by 4 bases, with 10 bases of the junction left unmatched. CDR3 sequence (DNA): TGTGCCACCAGCAGATCAGGGGGACCGAGGGTAGAGACCCAGTACTTC. Protein sequence: CATSRSGGPRVETQYF.

This chain uses TRBV11-3 with TRBJ2-4, with D hard to call. This CDR3 has 12 amino acids. The germline V gene encodes CDR1 SGHNT and CDR2 YENEEA. V was cut by 4 bases and J by 16 bases, with 17 bases left in between. Here the CDR3 DNA reads TGTGCCAGCAGCTCTGAGACCCAACATAGCTACTTC. It specifies CASSSETQHSYF.

The V gene is TRBV7-8, the J gene TRBJ1-2, with D possibly matching TRBD1 (5 bases). The length of the CDR3 is 15 residues. Between the trimmed V and J ends, which lost 5 bases and 5 bases, there was a span of 18 bases. Germline CDR1 reads SGHVS; CDR2 reads FQNEAQ. CDR3 sequence: CASSTAAGYAYGYTF. In nucleotides, the CDR3 is TGTGCCAGCAGCACCGCCGCAGGGTACGCATATGGCTACACCTTC. Variable domain in full (rest from reference TRBV7-8 and TRBJ1-2): GAGVSQSPRYKVAKRGQDVALRCDPISGHVSLFWYQQALGQGPEFLTYFQNEAQLDKSGLPSDRFFAERPEGSVSTLKIQRTQQEDSAVYLCASSTAAGYAYGYTFGSGTRLTVV.

Here the CDR3 DNA reads TGTGCCAGCAGCTTATCCTACACTGAAGCTTTCTTT. It encodes CASSLSYTEAFF. The chain joins TRBV11-2 to TRBJ1-1, with D unclear. CDR3 size: 12 residues. V lost 2 bases, J lost 3 bases, and 4 bases lay in between. Germline CDR1 reads SGHAT; CDR2 reads FQNNGV.